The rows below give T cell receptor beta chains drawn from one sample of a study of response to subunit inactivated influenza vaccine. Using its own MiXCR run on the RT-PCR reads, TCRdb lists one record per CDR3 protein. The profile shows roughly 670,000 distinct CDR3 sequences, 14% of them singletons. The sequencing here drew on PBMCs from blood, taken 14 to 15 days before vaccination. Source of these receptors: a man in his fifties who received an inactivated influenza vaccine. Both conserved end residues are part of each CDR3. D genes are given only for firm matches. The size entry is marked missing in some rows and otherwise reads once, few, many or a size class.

CDR3aa: CASGSPGHQETQYF
CDR3nt: TGTGCCAGCGGCTCCCCGGGACACCAAGAGACCCAGTACTTC
len: 14
j_gene: TRBJ2-5
d_gene: NA
abundance: many
v_gene: TRBV12-3/TRBV12-4

CDR3aa: CASSYSMSAADTEAFF
CDR3nt: TGTGCCAGCAGTTACTCGATGTCGGCAGCGGACACTGAAGCTTTCTTT
len: 16
j_gene: TRBJ1-1
d_gene: NA
abundance: few
v_gene: TRBV6-5

CDR3aa: CASSDHHRGSNQPQHF
CDR3nt: TGTGCCAGCAGCGACCATCACAGGGGAAGCAATCAGCCCCAGCATTTT
len: 16
j_gene: TRBJ1-5
d_gene: TRBD1
abundance: NA
v_gene: TRBV6-1

CDR3aa: CASTPWKISTDTQYF
CDR3nt: TGTGCCAGCACCCCTTGGAAGATTAGCACAGATACGCAGTATTTT
len: 15
j_gene: TRBJ2-3
d_gene: NA
abundance: NA
v_gene: TRBV12-3/TRBV12-4

CDR3aa: CASSLGTRGPGELFF
CDR3nt: TGTGCCAGCAGCTTAGGGACACGAGGGCCCGGGGAGCTGTTTTTT
len: 15
j_gene: TRBJ2-2
d_gene: NA
abundance: once
v_gene: TRBV7-9

CDR3aa: CSARRSGTGGNYGYTF
CDR3nt: TGCAGTGCTAGACGTAGTGGGACAGGGGGTAACTATGGCTACACCTTC
len: 16
j_gene: TRBJ1-2
d_gene: TRBD1
abundance: NA
v_gene: TRBV20-1

CDR3aa: CASSFSGAAEKLFF
CDR3nt: TGTGCCAGCAGTTTTTCTGGGGCTGCTGAAAAACTGTTTTTT
len: 14
j_gene: TRBJ1-4
d_gene: NA
abundance: few
v_gene: TRBV28

CDR3aa: CAGRTEGIYEQYF
CDR3nt: TGTGCCGGCCGTACAGAGGGGATCTACGAGCAGTACTTC
len: 13
j_gene: TRBJ2-7
d_gene: NA
abundance: NA
v_gene: TRBV30

CDR3aa: CASSPGAKYF
CDR3nt: TGTGCCAGCAGTCCGGGGGCAAAGTACTTC
len: 10
j_gene: TRBJ2-4
d_gene: NA
abundance: few
v_gene: TRBV7-9

CDR3aa: CSARPTLAYNSPLHF
CDR3nt: TGCAGTGCTAGACCGACTCTCGCCTATAATTCACCCCTCCACTTT
len: 15
j_gene: TRBJ1-6
d_gene: NA
abundance: few
v_gene: TRBV20-1

CDR3aa: CATSSGGHDMNTEAFF
CDR3nt: TGTGCCACCAGCAGTGGGGGGCACGACATGAACACTGAAGCTTTCTTT
len: 16
j_gene: TRBJ1-1
d_gene: NA
abundance: NA
v_gene: TRBV15

CDR3aa: CASSQGDSGRPGLEKLFF
CDR3nt: TGTGCCAGCAGCCAAGGGGATTCGGGCAGACCCGGCCTAGAAAAACTGTTTTTT
len: 18
j_gene: TRBJ1-4
d_gene: NA
abundance: NA
v_gene: TRBV4-2

CDR3aa: CASSSTIAGGYQETQYF
CDR3nt: TGTGCCAGCAGTTCGACCATAGCGGGAGGGTACCAAGAGACCCAGTACTTC
len: 17
j_gene: TRBJ2-5
d_gene: TRBD2
abundance: few
v_gene: TRBV28

CDR3aa: CASSRRDRGNEKLFF
CDR3nt: TGTGCCAGCAGTAGAAGGGACAGGGGTAATGAAAAACTGTTTTTT
len: 15
j_gene: TRBJ1-4
d_gene: TRBD1
abundance: NA
v_gene: TRBV6-1

CDR3aa: CSAREVRNSPLHF
CDR3nt: TGCAGTGCTAGAGAGGTCCGTAATTCACCCCTCCACTTT
len: 13
j_gene: TRBJ1-6
d_gene: NA
abundance: few
v_gene: TRBV20-1

CDR3aa: CASSQGGSSNQPQHF
CDR3nt: TGTGCCAGCAGCCAAGGCGGCAGTTCCAATCAGCCCCAGCATTTT
len: 15
j_gene: TRBJ1-5
d_gene: NA
abundance: NA
v_gene: TRBV3-1

CDR3aa: CSARDPTDGDTEAFF
CDR3nt: TGCAGTGCTAGAGACCCCACGGATGGGGACACTGAAGCTTTCTTT
len: 15
j_gene: TRBJ1-1
d_gene: NA
abundance: once
v_gene: TRBV20-1

CDR3aa: CASSLGPGTGVEQYF
CDR3nt: TGTGCCAGCAGTTTAGGCCCCGGGACAGGGGTCGAGCAGTACTTC
len: 15
j_gene: TRBJ2-7
d_gene: TRBD1
abundance: few
v_gene: TRBV12-3/TRBV12-4

CDR3aa: CASSEWRGGTDTQYF
CDR3nt: TGTGCCAGCAGTGAATGGAGGGGAGGCACAGATACGCAGTATTTT
len: 15
j_gene: TRBJ2-3
d_gene: NA
abundance: NA
v_gene: TRBV6-1

CDR3aa: CSARARPPGEQYF
CDR3nt: TGCAGTGCTAGGGCCAGGCCTCCTGGCGAGCAGTACTTC
len: 13
j_gene: TRBJ2-7
d_gene: NA
abundance: few
v_gene: TRBV20-1

CDR3aa: CASSQAGQPVQFF
CDR3nt: TGTGCCAGCAGCCAAGCCGGACAGCCGGTGCAGTTCTTC
len: 13
j_gene: TRBJ2-1
d_gene: NA
abundance: NA
v_gene: TRBV3-1

CDR3aa: CASSPNRAYGYTF
CDR3nt: TGTGCCAGCAGCCCGAACAGGGCCTATGGCTACACCTTC
len: 13
j_gene: TRBJ1-2
d_gene: NA
abundance: NA
v_gene: TRBV7-2

CDR3aa: CASSLTSPGLYLYEQYF
CDR3nt: TGTGCCAGCAGCTTAACGTCCCCAGGACTGTACCTCTACGAGCAGTACTTC
len: 17
j_gene: TRBJ2-7
d_gene: NA
abundance: few
v_gene: TRBV7-2

CDR3aa: CATSLYNEQFF
CDR3nt: TGTGCCACCAGCCTGTACAATGAGCAGTTCTTC
len: 11
j_gene: TRBJ2-1
d_gene: NA
abundance: NA
v_gene: TRBV24-1

CDR3aa: CSVEGTQSSYNEQFF
CDR3nt: TGCAGCGTTGAAGGCACCCAAAGCTCCTACAATGAGCAGTTCTTC
len: 15
j_gene: TRBJ2-1
d_gene: NA
abundance: NA
v_gene: TRBV29-1

CDR3aa: CASSQAGTGRGDTQYF
CDR3nt: TGCGCCAGCAGCCAAGCTGGGACAGGGCGGGGAGATACGCAGTATTTT
len: 16
j_gene: TRBJ2-3
d_gene: TRBD1
abundance: NA
v_gene: TRBV4-3

CDR3aa: CASSPRVLSTDTQYF
CDR3nt: TGTGCCAGCAGTCCGAGGGTCTTGAGCACAGATACGCAGTATTTT
len: 15
j_gene: TRBJ2-3
d_gene: NA
abundance: NA
v_gene: TRBV27

CDR3aa: CASSDNRARNQPQHF
CDR3nt: TGTGCCAGCAGTGATAACAGGGCCCGCAATCAGCCCCAGCATTTT
len: 15
j_gene: TRBJ1-5
d_gene: NA
abundance: few
v_gene: TRBV27

CDR3aa: CASSPRRGSTDTQYF
CDR3nt: TGTGCCAGCAGTCCTAGAAGGGGGTCCACAGATACGCAGTATTTT
len: 15
j_gene: TRBJ2-3
d_gene: NA
abundance: medium-sized
v_gene: TRBV12-3/TRBV12-4

CDR3aa: CATSSLGETQYF
CDR3nt: TGTGCCACCAGCTCTTTGGGGGAGACCCAGTACTTC
len: 12
j_gene: TRBJ2-5
d_gene: NA
abundance: few
v_gene: TRBV15

CDR3aa: CASSEWTSRYNEQFF
CDR3nt: TGTGCCAGCAGCGAGTGGACTAGCCGCTACAATGAGCAGTTCTTC
len: 15
j_gene: TRBJ2-1
d_gene: TRBD2
abundance: NA
v_gene: TRBV9